The T cell receptor beta chain described here comes from a study of shared clonotypes between healthy human individuals. In the study overall: Serving as donors were two women and a few men, whose ages spanned 18 to 49.

This clone showed up just once. V was shortened by 6 bases and J by 3 bases, with 8 bases between the two germline ends. The CDR3 contains 12 residues. Germline values: CDR1 SGHNT, CDR2 YYREEE (reference sequence). Sorted subsets were amplified in replicate PCRs using around 220 ng DNA, roughly 30,000 T cell genomes. Data came from immunoSEQ multiplex PCR; TCRdb stores just in-frame clones and leaves some out. The repertoire holds hundreds of thousands of clones, under 80% seen once, with around 10% in the top ten. The sample was memory CD4+ T cells sorted from blood. Subset denoted: CD45RA-negative fraction. The origin of this receptor is a man younger than 40 in good health. The rearrangement links TRBV5-4 to TRBJ2-3, with D uncertain. The chain's CDR3 is CASMSTTDTQYF. CDR3 bases: TGTGCCAGCATGTCCACGACAGATACGCAGTATTTT.